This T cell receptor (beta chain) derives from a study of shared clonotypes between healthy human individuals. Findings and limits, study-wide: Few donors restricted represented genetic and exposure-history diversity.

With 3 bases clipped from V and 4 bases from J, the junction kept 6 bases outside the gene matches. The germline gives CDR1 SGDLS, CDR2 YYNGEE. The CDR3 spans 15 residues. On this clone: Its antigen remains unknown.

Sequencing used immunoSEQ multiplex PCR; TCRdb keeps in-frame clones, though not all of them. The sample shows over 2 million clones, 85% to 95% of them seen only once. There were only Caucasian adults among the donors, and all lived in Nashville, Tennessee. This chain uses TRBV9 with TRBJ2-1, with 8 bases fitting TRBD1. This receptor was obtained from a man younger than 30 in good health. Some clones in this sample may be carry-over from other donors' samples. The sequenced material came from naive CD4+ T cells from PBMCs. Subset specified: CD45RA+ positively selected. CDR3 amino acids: CASSERQGTYNEQFF. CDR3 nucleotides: TGTGCCAGCAGCGAACGACAGGGGACATACAATGAGCAGTTCTTC.